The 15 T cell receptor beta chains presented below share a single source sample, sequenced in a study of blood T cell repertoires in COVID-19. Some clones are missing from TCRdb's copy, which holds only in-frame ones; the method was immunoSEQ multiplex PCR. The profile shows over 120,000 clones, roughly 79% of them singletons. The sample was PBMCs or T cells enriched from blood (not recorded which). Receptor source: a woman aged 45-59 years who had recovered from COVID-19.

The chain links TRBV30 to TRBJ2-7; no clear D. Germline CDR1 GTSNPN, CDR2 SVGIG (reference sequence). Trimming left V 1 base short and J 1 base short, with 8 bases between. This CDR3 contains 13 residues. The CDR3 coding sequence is TGTGCCTGGAGTGCCGTTTCGTCCTACGAGCAGTACTTC. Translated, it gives CAWSAVSSYEQYF.

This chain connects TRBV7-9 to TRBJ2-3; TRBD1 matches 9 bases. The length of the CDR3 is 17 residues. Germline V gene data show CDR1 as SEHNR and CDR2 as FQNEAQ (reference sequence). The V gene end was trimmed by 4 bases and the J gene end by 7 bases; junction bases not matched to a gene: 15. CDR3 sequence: CASSSQIMGQGLYTQYF. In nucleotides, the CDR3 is TGTGCCAGCAGCTCACAAATAATGGGACAGGGTCTATATACGCAGTATTTT.

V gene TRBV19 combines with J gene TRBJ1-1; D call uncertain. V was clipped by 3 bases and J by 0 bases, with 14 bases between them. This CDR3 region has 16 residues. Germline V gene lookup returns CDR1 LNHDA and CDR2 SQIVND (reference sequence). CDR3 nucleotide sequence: TGTGCCAGTAGTATCTCAGAGGGTTTTATGAACACTGAAGCTTTCTTT. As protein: CASSISEGFMNTEAFF.

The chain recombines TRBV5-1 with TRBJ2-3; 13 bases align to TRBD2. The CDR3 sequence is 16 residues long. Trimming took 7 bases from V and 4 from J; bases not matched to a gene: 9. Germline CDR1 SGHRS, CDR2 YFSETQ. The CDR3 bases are TGCGCCAGCCGATCGGGACTAGCGGGATTGGCAGATACGCAGTATTTT. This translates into CASRSGLAGLADTQYF. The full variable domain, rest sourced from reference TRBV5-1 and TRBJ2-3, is KAGVTQTPRYLIKTRGQQVTLSCSPISGHRSVSWYQQTPGQGLQFLFEYFSETQRNKGNFPGRFSGRQFSNSRSEMNVSTLELGDSALYLCASRSGLAGLADTQYFGPGTRLTVL.

CDR3 nucleotide sequence: TGCGCCAGCAGCCGCGAAACAACAGCGGGAGGGCCGGGCAATGAGCAGTTCTTC. This sequence encodes CASSRETTAGGPGNEQFF. V is TRBV5-1 and J is TRBJ2-1, with 10 bases identical to TRBD2. CDR3 size: 18 residues. Germline assignment: CDR1 SGHRS and CDR2 YFSETQ. The V segment lost 4 bases and the J segment 6 bases; nucleotides outside the gene matches: 16.

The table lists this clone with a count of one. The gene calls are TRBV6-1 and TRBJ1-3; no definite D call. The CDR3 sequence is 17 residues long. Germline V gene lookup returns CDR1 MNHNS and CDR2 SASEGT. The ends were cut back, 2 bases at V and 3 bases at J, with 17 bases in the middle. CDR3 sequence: CASSESWSRRFGNTIYF. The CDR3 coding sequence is TGTGCCAGCAGTGAAAGTTGGAGTAGGCGGTTTGGAAACACCATATATTTT.

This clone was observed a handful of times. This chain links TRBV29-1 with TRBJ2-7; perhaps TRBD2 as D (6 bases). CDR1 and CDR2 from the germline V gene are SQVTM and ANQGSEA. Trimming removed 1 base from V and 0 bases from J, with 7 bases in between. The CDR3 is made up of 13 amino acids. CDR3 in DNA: TGCAGCGTTGAAGGGGGGGACTCCTACGAGCAGTACTTC. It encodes CSVEGGDSYEQYF.

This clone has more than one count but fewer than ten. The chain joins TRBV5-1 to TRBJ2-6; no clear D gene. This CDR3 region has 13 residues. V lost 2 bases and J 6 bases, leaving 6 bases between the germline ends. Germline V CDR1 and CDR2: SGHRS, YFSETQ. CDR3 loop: CASSFQEANVLTF. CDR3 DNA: TGCGCCAGCAGCTTTCAGGAGGCCAACGTCCTGACTTTC.

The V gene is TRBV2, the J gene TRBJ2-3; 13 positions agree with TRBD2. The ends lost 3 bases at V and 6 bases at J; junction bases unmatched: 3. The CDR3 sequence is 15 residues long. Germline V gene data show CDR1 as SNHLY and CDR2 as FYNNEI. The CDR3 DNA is TGTGCCAGCAGTGAGACTAGCGGGGGGACTGATACGCAGTATTTT. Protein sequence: CASSETSGGTDTQYF.

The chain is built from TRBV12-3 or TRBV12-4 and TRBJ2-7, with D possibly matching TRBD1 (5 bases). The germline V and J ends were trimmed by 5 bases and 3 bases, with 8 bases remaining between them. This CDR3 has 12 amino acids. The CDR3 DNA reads TGTGCCAGCAGTCTCGACAGCTACGAGCAGTACTTC. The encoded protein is CASSLDSYEQYF.

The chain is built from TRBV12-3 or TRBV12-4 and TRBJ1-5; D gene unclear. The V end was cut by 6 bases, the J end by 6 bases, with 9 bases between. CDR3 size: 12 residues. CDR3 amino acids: CASSTGIQPQHF. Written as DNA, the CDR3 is TGTGCCAGCAGCACGGGAATTCAGCCCCAGCATTTT.

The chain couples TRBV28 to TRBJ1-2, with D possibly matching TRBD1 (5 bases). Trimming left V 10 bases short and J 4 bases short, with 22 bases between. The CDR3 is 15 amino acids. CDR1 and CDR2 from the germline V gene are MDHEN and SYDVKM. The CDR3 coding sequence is TGTGCCACAGGGACTAACCCGACGGAGGGCTATGGCTACACCTTC. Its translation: CATGTNPTEGYGYTF.

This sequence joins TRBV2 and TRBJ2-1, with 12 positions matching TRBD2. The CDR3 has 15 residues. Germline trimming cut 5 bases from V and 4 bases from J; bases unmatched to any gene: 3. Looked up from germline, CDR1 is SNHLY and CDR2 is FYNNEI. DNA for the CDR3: TGTGCCAGCAGTCGCGGGACTAGCGGGTACAATGAGCAGTTCTTC. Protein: CASSRGTSGYNEQFF.

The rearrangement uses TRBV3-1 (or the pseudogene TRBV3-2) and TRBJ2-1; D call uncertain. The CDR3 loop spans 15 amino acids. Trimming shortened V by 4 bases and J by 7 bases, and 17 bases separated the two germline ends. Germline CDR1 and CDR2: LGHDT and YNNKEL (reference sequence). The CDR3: CASSLTARAANEQFF. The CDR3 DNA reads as TGTGCCAGCAGCCTGACGGCTAGAGCTGCTAATGAGCAGTTCTTC.

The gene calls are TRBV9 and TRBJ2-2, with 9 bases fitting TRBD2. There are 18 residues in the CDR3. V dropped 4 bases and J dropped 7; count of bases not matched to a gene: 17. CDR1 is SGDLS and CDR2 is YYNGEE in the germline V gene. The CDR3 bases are TGTGCCAGCAGCTCTCCGAAGGGAGCGGGAGGTGTAGACGGGGAGCTGTTTTTT. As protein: CASSSPKGAGGVDGELFF.